This T cell receptor (beta chain) came from a study of shared T cell receptors in the human thymus. The data were produced by immunoSEQ multiplex PCR, yet TCRdb's version contains in-frame clones alone and is incomplete. The sample lists 600,000 or so clones, more than 75% occurring once. CDR1 and CDR2 (germline): SGHTA, FQGTGA. The CDR3 is 14 amino acids. V was cut by 5 bases and J by 7 bases, with 14 bases left in between. These same records also appear under a second study, on human thymus T cells. That paper states: Repertoires sampled from thymus and blood appeared biased in V and J gene usage. Reports from related research described highly overlapping thymic repertoires among unrelated individuals.

Sequencing was done on a sample of thymocytes. This receptor was identified in a boy less than two years old with a congenital heart defect. The chain couples TRBV7-3 to TRBJ2-2; D may be TRBD1 (6 bases). Written as DNA, the CDR3 is TGTGCCAGCAGCGTCGGGACACCTCACGGGGAGCTGTTTTTT. Protein sequence: CASSVGTPHGELFF.